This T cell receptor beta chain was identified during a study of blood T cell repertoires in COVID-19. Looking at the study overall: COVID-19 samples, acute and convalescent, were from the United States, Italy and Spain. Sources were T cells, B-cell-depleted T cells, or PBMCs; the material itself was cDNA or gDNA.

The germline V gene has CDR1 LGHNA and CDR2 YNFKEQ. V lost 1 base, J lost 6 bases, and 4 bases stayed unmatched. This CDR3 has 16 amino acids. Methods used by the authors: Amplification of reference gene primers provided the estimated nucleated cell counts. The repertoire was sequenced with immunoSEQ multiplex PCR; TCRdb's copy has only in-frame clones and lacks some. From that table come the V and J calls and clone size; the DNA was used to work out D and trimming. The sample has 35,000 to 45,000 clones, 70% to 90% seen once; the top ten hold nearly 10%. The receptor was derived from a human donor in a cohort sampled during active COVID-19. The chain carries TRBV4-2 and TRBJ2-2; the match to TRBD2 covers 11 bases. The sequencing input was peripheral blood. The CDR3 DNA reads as TGTGCCAGCAGCCAAGCTAAACTAGCGGGAGCCGGGGAGCTGTTTTTT. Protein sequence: CASSQAKLAGAGELFF.